This T cell receptor (beta chain) was recovered during a study of cytomegalovirus exposure and HLA in healthy donors. Overall study findings and caveats: Information on immune exposure was restricted to one variable (CMV serostatus).

A multiplex PCR was run with 60 Vbeta primers and 13 Jbeta primers. TCRdb keeps only in-frame clones here, not all; method: immunoSEQ multiplex PCR. The repertoire includes approximately 170,000 clones, approximately 79% of them detected once, and under 3% sits in the top ten. The ends lost 4 bases at V and 2 bases at J; junction bases unmatched: 5. Germline V lookup: CDR1 SGHNT, CDR2 YYREEE (reference sequence). The CDR3 loop spans 15 amino acids. On this clone: Antigen unknown.

The sample comprised PBMCs. This TCR was recovered from a male donor in good health and CMV-seronegative. This rearrangement joins TRBV5-4 to TRBJ2-1; 8 bases align to TRBD1. CDR3 sequence reads: CASSIDRGAYNEQFF. CDR3 in DNA: TGTGCCAGCAGCATAGACAGGGGCGCCTACAATGAGCAGTTCTTC.